The 24 T cell receptor beta chains reported below all come from one sample, sequenced in a study of regulatory T cells in long-lasting Graves disease. Both iRepertoire HTBI primers and Arm-PCR of CDR3 regions were used to build the TCR beta libraries. In TCRdb, the multiplex PCR reads were re-called with MiXCR into one record per CDR3 protein. The sample lists about 460,000 distinct CDR3 sequences, roughly 15% occurring once. Specified time point: newly diagnosed GD, antithyroid drugs for less than 3 months. Extracted RNA from PBMCs served as the source of the TCR library. The same sample was also used in a study of T cells in Graves' hyperthyroidism and ophthalmopathy.

Sequences were derived from peripheral blood mononuclear cells (PBMCs), sampled at new diagnosis, from a patient treated with antithyroid drugs. All receptors derive from a woman in her 50s with Graves disease.

This clonotype has at least ten counts. V usage is TRBV20-1 and J usage is TRBJ1-5, with 8 nucleotides matching TRBD1. CDR1 and CDR2 (germline): DFQATT, SNEGSKA (reference sequence). Losses at the gene ends were 6 bases for V and 9 bases for J; bases not matched to a gene: 10. The CDR3 covers 13 residues. The DNA of the CDR3 is TGCAGTGCATTGCAGGGGGCGGGAAGGCCCCAGCATTTT. This sequence encodes CSALQGAGRPQHF.

The rearrangement joins TRBV20-1 to TRBJ2-1; 12 bases are a match to TRBD1. The germline gives CDR1 DFQATT, CDR2 SNEGSKA (reference sequence). The CDR3 is made up of 16 amino acids. With V trimmed by 3 bases and J by 8 bases, 11 bases remained unmatched. DNA of the CDR3: TGCAGTGCTAGTGGCCCCCGGGACAGGGGGCTCGATGAGCAGTTCTTC. Translation gives CSASGPRDRGLDEQFF.

This clonotype was recorded at least ten times. The chain is built from TRBV2 and TRBJ1-1; D is unclear. The CDR3 is 16 residues long. From germline, CDR1 is SNHLY and CDR2 FYNNEI. V was cut by 2 bases and J by 3 bases, with 16 bases left in between. The CDR3 sequence is CASSEFLPPIDTEAFF. The CDR3 nucleotides read TGTGCCAGCAGTGAATTTTTGCCGCCGATAGACACTGAAGCTTTCTTT.

This rearrangement joins TRBV5-6 to TRBJ1-5, with D tentatively TRBD1 (5 bases). The CDR3 length is 14 residues. Germline V gene data show CDR1 as SGHDT and CDR2 as YYEEEE. The germline V and J ends were trimmed by 0 bases and 9 bases, with 13 bases remaining between them. The CDR3 region has the DNA TGTGCCAGCAGCTTGGGAGGAGGGGCTTCGCCCCAGCATTTT. This codes for CASSLGGGASPQHF.

This clonotype came up many times. The J gene is TRBJ1-2, the V gene TRBV11-2; TRBD1 might be the D (5 bases). V was pared by 5 bases and J by 4 bases, with 20 bases between. CDR3 length equals 16 residues. Per germline, CDR1 SGHAT and CDR2 FQNNGV. CDR3: CASSALSRELRYGYTF. The CDR3 coding sequence is TGTGCCAGCAGCGCCCTCTCCAGGGAGTTACGCTATGGCTACACCTTC. The full variable domain, its missing parts supplied by reference TRBV11-2 and TRBJ1-2, is EAGVAQSPRYKIIEKRQSVAFWCNPISGHATLYWYQQILGQGPKLLIQFQNNGVVDDSQLPKDRFSAERLKGVDSTLKIQPAKLEDSAVYLCASSALSRELRYGYTFGSGTRLTVV.

This clonotype was observed a handful of times. This chain joins TRBV20-1 and TRBJ2-7; the match to TRBD2 covers 8 bases. The V gene's germline CDR1 is DFQATT and CDR2 SNEGSKA (reference sequence). Losses at the gene ends were 1 base for V and 6 bases for J; bases not matched to a gene: 11. This CDR3 comprises 15 residues. CDR3 nucleotides: TGCAGTGCTAGAGGGGGAGCGGGAGAGCCTGGCGAGCAGTACTTC. Its translation: CSARGGAGEPGEQYF.

This clonotype occurred many times. CDR3 in DNA: TGCAGTGCTAGTCGATCCGGGACATCAAGCGAGCAGTACTTC. Translation gives CSASRSGTSSEQYF. The J gene is TRBJ2-7, the V gene TRBV20-1; possible D gene TRBD1, 6 bases. The V gene's germline CDR1 is DFQATT and CDR2 SNEGSKA (reference sequence). This CDR3 comprises 14 residues. Deletions cut 3 bases from V and 6 bases from J, with 18 bases between.

This chain's CDR3 is CSAAGTSGRDGTQYF. The CDR3 DNA follows: TGCAGTGCTGCCGGGACTAGCGGGAGGGATGGGACCCAGTACTTC. The chain is built from TRBV20-1 and TRBJ2-5, with 16 positions matching TRBD2. V was pared by 5 bases and J by 7 bases, with 7 bases of the junction left unmatched. Germline V lookup: CDR1 DFQATT, CDR2 SNEGSKA (reference sequence). The CDR3 totals 15 residues.

This clonotype was recorded a few times. The rearrangement uses TRBV4-1 and TRBJ2-1; D is perhaps TRBD2 (6 bases). The V gene lost 1 base and the J gene lost 6 bases, with 16 bases spanning the gap. There are 16 residues in the CDR3. Germline lookup yields CDR1 MGHRA and CDR2 YSYEKL. The CDR3 nucleotides are TGCGCCAGCAGCCAAGTCGCCGGGAGACTCCCCAATGAGCAGTTCTTC. Residues: CASSQVAGRLPNEQFF.

This clonotype was detected ten times or more. The gene calls are TRBV2 and TRBJ2-7; the match to TRBD2 covers 14 bases. There are 16 residues in the CDR3. V was clipped by 6 bases and J by 4 bases; unmatched bases: 8. Germline V lookup: CDR1 SNHLY, CDR2 FYNNEI. CDR3 amino acids: CASRPGLAGAEYEQYF. In nucleotides, the CDR3 is TGTGCCAGCAGACCGGGACTAGCGGGAGCAGAATACGAGCAGTACTTC.

This clonotype was seen at least ten times. The chain couples TRBV6-4 to TRBJ1-1, with D possibly TRBD1 on 5 matching bases. The germline V gene has CDR1 MRHNA and CDR2 SNTAGT. The length of the CDR3 is 13 residues. Trimming removed 8 bases at V and 5 bases at J, with 15 bases between. CDR3 sequence (DNA): TGTGCCAGCGCAGTGGGGGAGGAGACTGAAGCTTTCTTT. This gives the protein CASAVGEETEAFF.

This clonotype was recorded at least ten times. The J gene is TRBJ2-5, the V gene TRBV12-3 or TRBV12-4; possible D gene TRBD1, 6 bases. V gave up 2 bases and J gave up 3 bases, with 10 bases separating them. The CDR3 has 14 amino acids. CDR3 sequence: CASSLPGVKETQYF. CDR3 DNA sequence: TGTGCCAGCAGTTTACCAGGGGTGAAAGAGACCCAGTACTTC.

The V call is TRBV20-1, the J call TRBJ2-1, with 10 positions matching TRBD2. V shed 6 bases and J 2 bases; nucleotides not matched to a gene: 4. This CDR3 has 14 amino acids. The germline gives CDR1 DFQATT, CDR2 SNEGSKA (reference sequence). The CDR3 nucleotides are TGCAGTGCGCCCGGGACTAGCGCCTACAATGAGCAGTTCTTC. Translating gives CSAPGTSAYNEQFF.

In the case of this clonotype: One base away lies a much larger clone, so this may be a sequencing read error. The gene calls are TRBV9 and TRBJ2-5; D gene uncertain. CDR1 is SGDLS, CDR2 YYNGEE, per germline. The CDR3 loop spans 15 amino acids. Trimming pared 6 bases from V and 2 bases from J, leaving 17 bases between. CDR3 sequence reads: CASTRGSRTQETQYF. The CDR3 DNA is TGTGCCAGCACAAGAGGATCTCGTACGCAAGAGACCCAGTACTTC.

This clonotype was seen at least ten times. The rearrangement links TRBV6-1 to TRBJ1-2, with D perhaps matching TRBD1 (5 bases). The ends were cut back, 2 bases at V and 3 bases at J, with 16 bases in the middle. The CDR3 runs 16 residues. The germline gives CDR1 MNHNS, CDR2 SASEGT. The CDR3 spells CASSERRRTTYYGYTF. CDR3 bases: TGTGCCAGCAGTGAAAGGAGGAGGACAACGTACTATGGCTACACCTTC.

The rearrangement links TRBV3-1 to TRBJ2-1; D is perhaps TRBD1 (6 bases). V dropped 0 bases and J dropped 7 bases, with 7 bases sitting between them. Germline loops: CDR1 LGHDT, CDR2 YNNKEL (reference sequence). The CDR3 is made up of 13 amino acids. CDR3: CASSQDTGNEQFF. CDR3 DNA: TGTGCCAGCAGCCAAGATACAGGGAATGAGCAGTTCTTC.

This clonotype was seen many times. The chain uses TRBV28 and TRBJ2-2; TRBD2 is a possible D gene (5 bases). V was trimmed by 5 bases and J by 1 base, leaving 14 bases between them. Germline-derived CDR1 and CDR2 are MDHEN and SYDVKM. The CDR3 length is 16 residues. DNA for the CDR3: TGTGCCAGCAGTGCCCCCGGACTCCTGAACACCGGGGAGCTGTTTTTT. Protein product: CASSAPGLLNTGELFF. Full variable domain (outside the CDR3, taken from reference TRBV28 and TRBJ2-2): DVKVTQSSRYLVKRTGEKVFLECVQDMDHENMFWYRQDPGLGLRLIYFSYDVKMKEKGDIPEGYSVSREKKERFSLILESASTNQTSMYLCASSAPGLLNTGELFFGEGSRLTVL.

This sequence joins TRBV2 and TRBJ2-5; maybe TRBD2 (6 bases). The CDR3 consists of 14 residues. Germline CDR1 SNHLY, CDR2 FYNNEI. Trimming pared 8 bases from V and 5 bases from J, leaving 18 bases between. The CDR3 nucleotides read TGTGCCAGCGGGGGGACGTCCATAGAGGAGACCCAGTACTTC. It translates to CASGGTSIEETQYF.

The chain links TRBV11-2 to TRBJ2-3; TRBD2 agrees at 7 bases. The better agreement between TRBJ2-7 and the DNA end casts doubt on the J call. Germline values: CDR1 SGHAT, CDR2 FQNNGV. The CDR3 spans 16 residues. The CDR3 DNA sequence: TGTGCCAGCAGCCAAGATTGGGCGGGAGTGGTATACGAGCAGTACTTC. Amino acids: CASSQDWAGVVYEQYF.

The chain employs TRBV18 and TRBJ2-7; a weak D match, TRBD1 (6 bases). Trimming took 5 bases from V and 1 from J, leaving 12 bases between them. CDR1 is KGHSH, CDR2 LQKENI, per germline. This CDR3 contains 14 residues. CDR3 in DNA: TGTGCCAGCTCAGCCCCCACAGGGTCCTACGAGCAGTACTTC. It specifies CASSAPTGSYEQYF.

This clonotype occurred many times. The chain combines TRBV2 with TRBJ2-1, with 12 nucleotides matching TRBD2. Germline CDR1 is SNHLY and CDR2 is FYNNEI. Trimming cost V 5 bases and J 0 bases; bases outside gene matches: 11. The length of the CDR3 is 19 residues. CDR3 residues: CASSNPRTSGTSSYNEQFF. CDR3 DNA: TGTGCCAGCAGTAACCCGCGGACTAGCGGGACGAGCTCCTACAATGAGCAGTTCTTC.

This clonotype was seen more than once but under ten times. V usage is TRBV5-6 and J usage is TRBJ2-1, with 9 positions matching TRBD2. With 6 bases clipped from V and 7 bases from J, the junction kept 11 bases outside the gene matches. The V gene's germline CDR1 is SGHDT and CDR2 YYEEEE. CDR3 size: 15 residues. CDR3 residues: CASTKTSGQMNEQFF. In DNA form, the CDR3 reads TGTGCCAGCACAAAAACTAGCGGGCAAATGAATGAGCAGTTCTTC.

This clonotype was observed many times. This chain links TRBV7-9 with TRBJ1-2, with D perhaps TRBD1 (6 bases). This CDR3 is 13 amino acids long. The V gene's germline CDR1 is SEHNR and CDR2 FQNEAQ (reference sequence). V lost 5 bases and J lost 10, with 17 bases in between. The CDR3 nucleotides are TGTGCCAGCAGCCTCCCACGGACAGTTGCCTACACCTTC. Protein product: CASSLPRTVAYTF.

In this sample, this clonotype turned up many times. V and J are TRBV18 and TRBJ2-7; D is ambiguous. The CDR3 loop spans 16 amino acids. The germline V and J ends were trimmed by 1 base and 1 base, with 14 bases remaining between them. From germline, CDR1 is KGHSH and CDR2 LQKENI. CDR3 loop: CASSPLSTYRSYEQYF. The CDR3 bases are TGTGCCAGCTCACCACTCAGTACCTATCGGTCCTACGAGCAGTACTTC.